Listed here are 5 T cell receptor beta chains from one sample, sequenced in a study of T cells in Graves' hyperthyroidism and ophthalmopathy. TCR beta CDR3 region amplification was performed from RNA transcripts. Using the HTBI primer set, a first-round RT-PCR was run on the TCR CDR3. MiXCR was run by TCRdb on the multiplex PCR reads, yielding one entry per CDR3 protein. The top ten clones hold around 4% of a sample with 600,000 to 700,000 distinct CDR3 sequences, 14% to 15% of them seen once. The sequenced sample consisted of blood. Source of these receptors: a woman aged 40 to 50 with Graves' ophthalmopathy.

This clonotype was detected many times. CDR3 DNA: TGCAGCGTTGAAGATGGAATGGGTGTGGGCTACACCTTC. Residues: CSVEDGMGVGYTF. The rearrangement uses TRBV29-1 and TRBJ1-2; D unresolved. The V and J ends lost 0 bases and 8 bases respectively, with 13 bases between them. The CDR3 sequence is 13 residues long. Germline V gene sequence: CDR1 SQVTM, CDR2 ANQGSEA.

This clonotype showed up many times. The chain employs TRBV15 and TRBJ2-7; D gene unclear. CDR3 size: 15 residues. The V and J ends lost 3 bases and 2 bases respectively, with 14 bases between them. Germline CDR1 reads LNHNV; CDR2 reads YYDKDF (reference sequence). The CDR3 DNA reads as TGTGCCACCAGCAGCCTTCCAGGTATTACCTACGAGCAGTACTTC. This translates into CATSSLPGITYEQYF.

In its sample, this clonotype was seen many times. V gene TRBV10-3 combines with J gene TRBJ2-7; D is perhaps TRBD2 (6 bases). Trimming cost V 7 bases and J 5 bases, with 15 bases left between them. The CDR3 totals 13 residues. Germline V gene data show CDR1 as ENHRY and CDR2 as SYGVKD. CDR3 amino acids: CAITTSSPHEQYF. CDR3 bases: TGTGCCATCACGACTAGTAGTCCCCACGAGCAGTACTTC.

The chain employs TRBV27 and TRBJ2-7; D uncertain. Trimming pared 2 bases from V and 7 bases from J, leaving 18 bases between. The CDR3 sequence is 15 residues long. CDR1 MNHEY and CDR2 SMNVEV come from the germline V gene (reference sequence). DNA of the CDR3: TGTGCCAGCAGTTTAGGAACATCCTTCCTACGGGAGCAGTACTTC. This encodes CASSLGTSFLREQYF.

This clonotype appeared many times. This chain links TRBV20-1 with TRBJ1-2, with D maybe TRBD1 (5 bases). Germline V CDR1 and CDR2: DFQATT, SNEGSKA (reference sequence). V lost 4 bases, J lost 4 bases, and 7 bases lay in between. The CDR3 contains 11 residues. CDR3 in amino acids: CSATGSYGYTF. The CDR3, as DNA: TGCAGTGCTACAGGGTCCTATGGCTACACCTTC.